The text below deals with one TCR beta chain. Only a few counts were recorded for this clone. The antigen it recognizes is unknown. The input lacks base qualities; no much larger clone sits a single base away. This sample is part of a study of cytomegalovirus exposure and HLA in healthy donors (dated by TCRdb to about 2017). Background on the whole study: An earlier analysis of several hundred of the donors reported 250 to 350 Gb of sequence data and more than 90 million unique TCR beta sequences from some 180 million T cells. An early release that covered fewer than 750 HLA-typed donors contained approximately 290 gigabases of sequencing data and tens of millions of unique TCR sequences. Of the approximately 370 genotyped donors, less than 90% were placed in the genetic ancestry cluster associated with self-reported Caucasian donors. The study was designed to test whether signatures of past pathogen exposure could be identified by cataloging public T cell receptors. Using immunosequencing, the study profiled T cell repertoires from some 670 subjects and related those repertoires to cytomegalovirus serostatus. In addition to the first cohort of about 650 subjects, a separate validation cohort of about 120 different subjects was used. To predict cytomegalovirus infection status, the study combined high-throughput TCR immunosequencing, statistical association of individual TCRs with disease status, and machine learning. To study patterns of TCR occurrence, a later analysis re-analyzed previously published TCR beta repertoires from more than 550 donors and added high-resolution HLA genotyping. Rather than drawing on any new phenotypic data, the later analysis identified candidate immune exposures from TCR beta sequences and the way those sequences occurred across donors. An earlier analysis of 587 of the donors used high-throughput TCR beta sequencing to judge whether each TCR beta V gene segment behaved as functional or pseudogenic. Donor age, sex, ethnicity and CMV serostatus were collected together with the repertoire data. Genome-wide SNP genotypes for about 60% of the roughly 670 donors were used in a later genetic analysis, which treated that subset as a discovery cohort. All discovery cohort repertoires had been generated using a single sequencing platform. HLA typing included class I and class II loci at four-digit resolution. The number of donors typed differed by locus, with 629-630 for A, B, C, DRB1 and DQB1, roughly 550 for DQA1, 606 for DPA1, and some 440 for DPB1. Because of strong linkage in the cohort, five DR-DQ haplotypes were treated as single units for association and clustering. On average, 235,054 unique TCR beta nucleotide sequences were sequenced per donor among a few hundred genotyped donors of the cohort, with 15% to 20% of those sequences being non-productive.

Study-wide conclusions, independent of this receptor: A further reported finding was that TCR beta sequences accurately predicted the HLA-A and HLA-B alleles for most subjects in the first cohort. A later analysis found that TCR association rates varied across HLA loci, with DRB1 alleles showing the most associated TCRs and HLA-C alleles the fewest. The earlier analysis of about 600 of the donors excluded approximately 15 rarely observed V segments, including chromosome 9 orphons, because counts were too low. At a false discovery rate of 0.05, a later analysis linked some 17,000 TCR beta sequences to specific HLA alleles. Immune exposure information for the cohort was limited to CMV serostatus. The presence/absence analyses assumed that sequencing depth was roughly uniform across donors, and that assumption may not be true. Because the 87-base-pair reads could not distinguish some IMGT-functional V segments, including TRBV6-2 and TRBV6-3, those segments were excluded. In a later genetic analysis, fewer N-insertions in productive TCRs were reported among donors in an Asian-associated ancestry cluster than the 666-donor mean. Assigning TCR associations to individual alleles was difficult when HLA alleles, especially DR and DQ, strongly co-occurred. In vitro tests confirmed that three of the cytomegalovirus-associated TCR beta chains recognize cytomegalovirus antigens. Several of the top co-occurrence clusters appeared to be linked to parvovirus B19, influenza, CMV and Epstein-Barr virus, according to a later analysis. A group of highly shared sequence variants was considered likely to be a technical artifact of the sequencing pipeline. In a later analysis, most CMV-associated TCR beta chains were found to appear HLA-restricted, with HLA associations seemingly driven largely by CMV exposure. Linkage disequilibrium might explain the correlated functional status among segregating V segments, but an unknown experimental factor could not be ruled out. In both the original and validation cohorts, the classifier was reported to diagnose cytomegalovirus status with high specificity and sensitivity. The cohort was sequenced for TCR beta chains only, and without alpha or paired-chain data the features that could be detected were limited. In a later analysis, HLA-associated TCR beta chains were found to be more clonally expanded and to have lower generation probabilities than equally common non-associated chains. In the study, 150 to 200 TCR beta chains were listed as associated with cytomegalovirus. It was suggested by the authors that the approach could potentially be generalized to other disease states and immunological phenotypes. V-gene and J-gene trimming of TCR beta chains was associated with a missense DCLRE1C variant in a later genetic analysis, and the association was replicated in an independent cohort. Because HLA typing was missing for some donors at each locus, association tests included only the typed subset. Most TCR sequences were seen in very few donors, while some public TCRs were found in many individuals. In an earlier analysis of approximately 590 of the donors, most TCR beta V segments were observed in productive rearrangements about 90% or about 30% of the time, broadly matching IMGT annotations.

The trim is 10 bases for V and 0 bases for J, with a gap of 10 bases between the germline ends. CDR1 and CDR2, looked up from the germline V gene, are MNHNS and SASEGT. Its CDR3 holds 14 amino acids, cysteine through phenylalanine. Only CDR3 DNA remains: 42 bases, in frame from the first base. The cohort comprised fewer than 750 healthy bone marrow donors. At the time of sampling, every cohort member was nominally healthy, though immune exposures that went unrecorded were likely present. The donor was CMV seronegative and was included in the group of a few hundred seronegative cohort members. A peripheral blood sample was collected from each donor, and TCR beta sequencing was performed on peripheral blood mononuclear cells. The Qiagen DNeasy Blood Extraction Kit was used to extract genomic DNA from the blood cell samples. The library was prepared using the immunoSEQ multiplex PCR assay. The multiplex PCR relied on a mix of 60 forward primers for TCR Vbeta segments and 13 reverse primers for TCR Jbeta segments. A multiplex PCR assay on genomic DNA amplified the CDR3 region of rearranged TCR beta genes. Amplified TCR beta libraries were sequenced as 87-base-pair reads on the Illumina HiSeq System. The authors processed their data as follows. In a later analysis, roughly 80 million unique TCR beta chains were counted across the 666 repertoires, and roughly 10 million of these chains were shared by at least two donors. To remove PCR and sequencing errors, raw reads were error-corrected and collapsed into unique sequences using a nearest-neighbor algorithm that merged closely related sequences. CDR3 sequences were aligned to IMGT reference sequences to assign V, D and J gene segments. For a sequence to be retained, at least a six-nucleotide match to both a V gene segment and a J gene segment was required. A rearrangement counted as productive if the CDR3 had no stop codons and remained in frame with V and J, and every other rearrangement counted as non-productive. CDR3 was defined according to IMGT convention as the region running from the second conserved V-encoded cysteine to the conserved J-encoded phenylalanine. The earlier analysis of fewer than 700 of the donors excluded sequences that lacked an unambiguous match to a single V gene segment. In an earlier analysis of roughly 600 of the donors, a V segment was called functional when productive rearrangements were above 56.7%, and segregating when the standard deviation between donors exceeded 5%. A statistical classification framework was developed to diagnose cytomegalovirus status using the catalog of TCR beta chain sequences. V and J gene assignment, in a later analysis, came from comparing TCR nucleotide sequences with IMGT/GENE-DB human TR gene sequences. Using the TCRdist pipeline, a later analysis assigned CDR3 sequences along with most-parsimonious VDJ recombination scenarios. In a later analysis, each TCR beta chain was defined by its CDR3 amino acid sequence together with its V-gene family, and reads lacking a unique V-gene family were excluded. To address suspected cross-contamination and a sequencing artifact, a later analysis removed approximately 590 highly shared, low-generation-probability nucleotide sequences. In a later analysis, a clonal expansion index was calculated for each public chain from normalized within-repertoire ranks of inferred template counts. Generation probabilities in a later analysis came from a VDJ recombination model fitted to out-of-frame rearrangements, and those results were checked against IGoR. In a later analysis, TCR-TCR, TCR-HLA and TCR-CMV co-occurrence was scored with hypergeometric tests, and a repertoire-size bias correction was applied to TCR pairs. To estimate false discovery rates, a later analysis permuted the HLA or CMV assignments 20 times. In a later analysis, co-occurring TCRs were grouped using DBSCAN, with TCRdist sequence similarity added in when clustering inside HLA-allele-positive subsets. Repertoires with fewer than 30,000 or more than 120,000 public chains, plus five repertoires with anomalous nucleotide sharing, were excluded from co-occurrence clustering. TCRdb took over this immuneACCESS table, retaining in-frame rearrangements with V and J assigned. Such tables are incomplete; in checked studies, under half of the missing clones stem from an unresolved V gene, and the remainder is unexplained. The DNA gave D and trimming, while V, J and clone size come from that table. The sample includes tens of thousands of clones, with around 70% observed a single time. The top ten clonotypes cover around 3.5% of the sample.

The clonotype comes from a woman in her twenties or thirties in good health and CMV-seronegative. The sequenced sample consisted of PBMCs. The chain is assembled from TRBV6-1 and TRBJ2-6; perhaps TRBD1 is the D gene, with 5 bases matching. The bases are TGTGCCACCGACAGAGTCTCTGGGGCCAACGTCCTGACTTTC. Its protein product is CATDRVSGANVLTF.